A selection of T cell receptor beta chains follows, all from one sample in a study of T cells in Graves' hyperthyroidism and ophthalmopathy. TCRdb re-analysed the multiplex PCR reads in MiXCR, keeping a single row per CDR3 protein. The table lists approximately 870,000 distinct CDR3 sequences, 38% of them singletons. Sequenced input: blood. The source of these receptors is a man between 18 and 35 years old with Graves' hyperthyroidism. CDR3s include the opening cysteine and the closing phenylalanine or tryptophan. The order of the fields is CDR3 DNA, CDR3 protein, clone size, V gene, D gene, CDR3 length, J gene. D genes are given only for firm matches. Size tells how often a clone was seen (once, few, many) or the class of an expanded clone, and some rows leave it out.

TGCAGTGCCGGGGGACAGTTAAACGAGCAGTACTTC | CSAGGQLNEQYF | . | TRBV29-1 | . | 12 | TRBJ2-7
TGTGCCAGCAGCGTAGGCATGGCGGTCTACGAGCAGTACTTC | CASSVGMAVYEQYF | . | TRBV9 | . | 14 | TRBJ2-7
TGTGCCAGCAGTTACTCGAACCGTGGAGCTGAAGCTTTCTTT | CASSYSNRGAEAFF | many | TRBV6-1 | . | 14 | TRBJ1-1
TGTGCCAGCAGTGATGAAGACACCGCCGGGGAGCAGTACTTC | CASSDEDTAGEQYF | . | TRBV2 | . | 14 | TRBJ2-7
TGTGCCAGCAGCTCCTCGACTAGCGGGCTAGCCTTATCCTACGAGCAGTACTTC | CASSSSTSGLALSYEQYF | few | TRBV13 | TRBD2 | 18 | TRBJ2-7
TGTGCCAGCAGTCTCCTGGGTGGCCCCTACGAGCAGTACTTC | CASSLLGGPYEQYF | . | TRBV10-3 | . | 14 | TRBJ2-7
TGCGCCAGCAGCTTGGATCAGGGGCCGAATTCACCCCTCCACTTT | CASSLDQGPNSPLHF | . | TRBV10-2 | . | 15 | TRBJ1-6
TGTGCCATCAGTGAGTCGGGCACTGAAGCTTTCTTT | CAISESGTEAFF | many | TRBV10-3 | . | 12 | TRBJ1-1
TGTGCCAGCAGTTTGGGTTGGAACACCGGGGAGCTGTTTTTT | CASSLGWNTGELFF | . | TRBV6-5 | . | 14 | TRBJ2-2
TGTGCCAGCAGCTTAGCCTCAGCGGGAGGGGACGAGCAGTACTTC | CASSLASAGGDEQYF | few | TRBV7-9 | TRBD2 | 15 | TRBJ2-7
TGTGCCAGCGGCGTAGCCCAGAATGAAAAACTGTCTTTT | CASGVAQNEKLSF | . | TRBV9 | . | 13 | TRBJ1-4
TGCGCCAGCAGCCGCCGGGACAAAATCTACGGGCAGTACTTC | CASSRRDKIYGQYF | . | TRBV5-1 | . | 14 | TRBJ2-7
TGTGCCACCACAGGGGAATCGGTTGTTGACGGCAATCAGCCCCAGCATTTT | CATTGESVVDGNQPQHF | . | TRBV6-5 | TRBD1 | 17 | TRBJ1-5
TGTGCCAGCAGCTCAGTCGCGGGAGCTAACTATGGCTACACCTTC | CASSSVAGANYGYTF | . | TRBV11-2 | . | 15 | TRBJ1-2
TGTGCCAGCAGTGGCGTGCGGGTCCCCAGGTACGAGCAGTACTTC | CASSGVRVPRYEQYF | . | TRBV6-1 | . | 15 | TRBJ2-7
TGTGCCACCCAGCCTAACACTGAAGCTTTCTTT | CATQPNTEAFF | many | TRBV2 | . | 11 | TRBJ1-1
TGTGCCAGCAGCCGGGACAGCCTTAATGAAAAACTGTTTTTT | CASSRDSLNEKLFF | many | TRBV12-3/TRBV12-4 | TRBD1 | 14 | TRBJ1-4
TGTGCCAGCAGTGACGGTCCCACTAATCAGCCCCAGCATTTT | CASSDGPTNQPQHF | many | TRBV2 | . | 14 | TRBJ1-5
TGTGCCAGCAGCTTAGACAGGTTATCTGAAGCTTTCTTT | CASSLDRLSEAFF | many | TRBV7-3 | . | 13 | TRBJ1-1
TGTGCCAGCAGTCCTAGGGGACTAGCGGGAGTCTACGAGCAGTACTTC | CASSPRGLAGVYEQYF | . | TRBV7-2 | TRBD2 | 16 | TRBJ2-7
TGCGCCACCCTGGGCTGGGGCGGGGAGACCCAGTACTTC | CATLGWGGETQYF | many | TRBV10-2 | . | 13 | TRBJ2-5
TGTGCCAGCAGCGTAGACCAGGGGGCAAGGGAGCAGTACTTC | CASSVDQGAREQYF | few | TRBV9 | TRBD1 | 14 | TRBJ2-7
TGCGCCAGCGCAGCTAGCGGGGGGGAGGACGAGCAGTACTTC | CASAASGGEDEQYF | . | TRBV5-1 | TRBD2 | 14 | TRBJ2-7
TGTGCCAGCAGCTCAAAAGCGGGGGTTGTCGGGGAGCTGTTTTTT | CASSSKAGVVGELFF | few | TRBV7-3 | TRBD2 | 15 | TRBJ2-2
TGCAGCGGGGGGACTGTCGACACTGAAGCTTTCTTT | CSGGTVDTEAFF | many | TRBV29-1 | . | 12 | TRBJ1-1
TGCAGCGTTGAAGATCTTACAGATGGCTACACCTTC | CSVEDLTDGYTF | . | TRBV29-1 | . | 12 | TRBJ1-2
TGTGCCAGCAGCCCGACGACAGGGGTGCAGGAGACCCAGTACTTC | CASSPTTGVQETQYF | many | TRBV7-2 | TRBD1 | 15 | TRBJ2-5
TGCGCCAGCAGCCCCGGGACTCGAGAGGCTTTCTTT | CASSPGTREAFF | many | TRBV5-1 | . | 12 | TRBJ1-1
TGTGCCAGCAGTGGTGGACAGGAGACTGAAGCTTTCTTT | CASSGGQETEAFF | few | TRBV12-3/TRBV12-4 | TRBD1 | 13 | TRBJ1-1
TGTGCCCCCGGGAGGGGCTGGAGAGTAAATCAGCCCCAGCATTTT | CAPGRGWRVNQPQHF | . | TRBV10-3 | . | 15 | TRBJ1-5
TGTGCCAGTAGTATACCGTGGAGCGACTACACCTTC | CASSIPWSDYTF | many | TRBV19 | . | 12 | TRBJ1-2
TGTGCCACCAGCAGAGATCACCGGAGACCGAACACTGAAGCTTTCTTT | CATSRDHRRPNTEAFF | many | TRBV15 | . | 16 | TRBJ1-1
TGTGCCAGCCGGGATCGTACAGGGGGTAATGAAAAACTGTTTTTT | CASRDRTGGNEKLFF | . | TRBV19 | TRBD1 | 15 | TRBJ1-4
TGCAGTGCTAGAGTGGCGGGGGGCGGCTACGAGCAGTACTTC | CSARVAGGGYEQYF | few | TRBV20-1 | TRBD2 | 14 | TRBJ2-7
TGTGCCAGCAGCTTAGCGGTAGGACTAGCGGGCATTACCGGGGAGCTGTTTTTT | CASSLAVGLAGITGELFF | . | TRBV11-1 | TRBD2 | 18 | TRBJ2-2